This T cell receptor beta chain comes out of a study of molecular identifiers for immune sequencing clone quantification. TCRdb reprocessed the PCR reads via MiXCR and lists one record per CDR3 protein. This table has around 320,000 distinct CDR3 sequences, over 20% appearing once. Trimming left V 3 bases short and J 2 bases short, with 14 bases between. CDR1 and CDR2 from the germline V gene are DFQATT and SNEGSKA (reference sequence). The CDR3 totals 14 residues. This TCR derives from a human donor in good health. Some libraries in this study had Jurkat cell RNA spiked in. V is TRBV20-1 and J is TRBJ2-7; D call uncertain. Sequencing was carried out using naive CD8+ T cells from blood, with Jurkat cell RNA spiked in. Documented subset: FACS-sorted CD8+CD4-CCR7+CD45RA+ naive T cells. CDR3 residues: CSARTVGITYEQYF. In DNA, the CDR3 is TGCAGTGCTAGGACGGTTGGGATCACCTACGAGCAGTACTTC.